These 7 T cell receptor beta chains were all obtained from the same sample, sequenced in a study of blood T cell repertoires in COVID-19. Produced via immunoSEQ multiplex PCR; TCRdb's table is partial and in-frame only. The sample comprises some 50,000 clones, approximately 86% of which are singletons, and approximately 3.1% rests with the top ten. The specimen was PBMCs or T cells enriched from blood (not recorded which). The receptors here all came from a woman aged 50 to 65 who had recovered from COVID-19.

This chain joins TRBV7-2 and TRBJ2-1; TRBD2 agrees at 8 bases. With 0 bases clipped from V and 8 bases from J, the junction kept 6 bases outside the gene matches. The CDR3 sequence is 15 residues long. Germline assignment: CDR1 SGHTA and CDR2 FQGNSA. CDR3 nucleotide sequence: TGTGCCAGCAGCTTAGCTAGCGGGAACTTCGATGAGCAGTTCTTC. It encodes CASSLASGNFDEQFF.

The chain recombines TRBV9 with TRBJ1-1; 8 bases are shared with TRBD1. Germline V gene data show CDR1 as SGDLS and CDR2 as YYNGEE. V lost 4 bases to trimming and J lost 5 bases; unmatched junction nucleotides: 7. This CDR3 region has 14 residues. The CDR3 sequence: CASSPRTGKTEAFF. The CDR3 region has the DNA TGTGCCAGCAGCCCCCGGACAGGGAAGACTGAAGCTTTCTTT.

This clone was seen a handful of times. V and J are TRBV5-1 and TRBJ1-1, with TRBD1 as a possible D gene (6 bases). Trimming removed 3 bases at V and 2 bases at J, with 17 bases between. CDR1 SGHRS and CDR2 YFSETQ come from the germline V gene. The CDR3 is 16 residues long. The CDR3 is CASSSVETGYNTEAFF. The DNA of the CDR3 is TGCGCCAGCAGCTCGGTCGAGACAGGATATAACACTGAAGCTTTCTTT.

The chain carries TRBV5-1 and TRBJ2-3; 11 nucleotides match TRBD1. This CDR3 spans 16 amino acids. CDR1 SGHRS and CDR2 YFSETQ come from the germline V gene. V lost 1 base to trimming and J lost 6 bases; unmatched junction nucleotides: 7. The CDR3 DNA follows: TGCGCCAGCAGCTTGCTTGGACAGGGGGCTTGGGATACGCAGTATTTT. Encoded protein: CASSLLGQGAWDTQYF. The complete variable domain, with remaining parts taken from reference TRBV5-1 and TRBJ2-3, reads KAGVTQTPRYLIKTRGQQVTLSCSPISGHRSVSWYQQTPGQGLQFLFEYFSETQRNKGNFPGRFSGRQFSNSRSEMNVSTLELGDSALYLCASSLLGQGAWDTQYFGPGTRLTVL.

The chain recombines TRBV6-6 with TRBJ1-2; no clear D. Germline CDR1 and CDR2: MNHNY and SVGAGI (reference sequence). There are 17 residues in the CDR3. Deletions cut 5 bases from V and 4 bases from J, with 23 bases between. CDR3 loop: CASSRSAGRMPGYGYTF. The CDR3 region has the DNA TGTGCCAGCAGTCGAAGCGCGGGAAGGATGCCTGGCTATGGCTACACCTTC.

The rearrangement uses TRBV6-5 and TRBJ1-5; 8 bases align to TRBD1. This CDR3 has 14 residues. Germline V gene lookup returns CDR1 MNHEY and CDR2 SVGAGI. V was pared by 6 bases and J by 6 bases, with 7 bases of the junction left unmatched. CDR3 sequence: CASSAGQASQPQHF. CDR3 DNA sequence: TGTGCCAGCAGCGCGGGACAGGCTAGTCAGCCCCAGCATTTT.

The chain recombines TRBV7-6 with TRBJ2-1; 10 bases match TRBD1. The V and J ends lost 7 bases and 1 base, in that order; junction bases with no gene match: 4. The CDR3 runs 15 residues. The germline V gene has CDR1 SGHVS and CDR2 FNYEAQ. CDR3 in DNA: TGTGCCAGCACCCGGGGACAGGGGTCCTACAATGAGCAGTTCTTC. It translates to CASTRGQGSYNEQFF.